This is a list of T cell receptor beta chains from one sample in a study of shared clonotypes between healthy human individuals. Assay used: immunoSEQ multiplex PCR; TCRdb lists only in-frame clones, some missing. The sample carries under 1 million clones, around 92% recorded once. The sequencing sample was made of naive CD8+ T cells sorted from blood. Receptors were obtained from a man aged 25 to 40 in good health. The CDR3 runs from the conserved cysteine through the conserved F or W. A D gene is named only where the DNA matches it firmly. For some rows the clone size is stated as once, few or many, or as a class when expanded; others skip it.

D	V	J	size	DNA	CDR3
.	TRBV14	TRBJ2-3	.	TGTGCCAGCAGCCAAGATAGGCGGAAACAGGGGCAGTATTTT	CASSQDRRKQGQYF
.	TRBV28	TRBJ2-3	.	TGTGCCAGCAGTTTCGAGGGCACAGATACGCAGTATTTT	CASSFEGTDTQYF
.	TRBV7-9	TRBJ2-3	.	TGTGCCAGCAGCTTGCTTACGGGCCGGGGGACAGATACGCAGTATTTT	CASSLLTGRGTDTQYF
.	TRBV14	TRBJ2-7	once	TGTGCCAGCAGCCATGGGCCCCGGGGGGAGCAGTACTTC	CASSHGPRGEQYF
.	TRBV27	TRBJ2-1	.	TGTGCCAGCAGTTTCTCGGACCGCGATGAGCAGTTCTTC	CASSFSDRDEQFF
TRBD1	TRBV14	TRBJ2-7	.	TGTGCCAGCAGCCAAGATAAGGGGACAGGAGACACCTACGAGCAGTACTTC	CASSQDKGTGDTYEQYF
TRBD2	TRBV7-2	TRBJ2-1	.	TGTGCCAGCAGCTTAGTGGTATTAGCGGGCTTGAGCTCCTACAATGAGCAGTTCTTC	CASSLVVLAGLSSYNEQFF
.	TRBV27	TRBJ1-1	.	TGTGCCAGCAGTTTAAAGTTTTTCGTAGGGGTATTCGCGACCGGCACTGAAGCTTTCTTT	CASSLKFFVGVFATGTEAFF
TRBD2	TRBV9	TRBJ2-2	.	TGTGCCAGCAGCCCCGGGACTAGCGGGAGGGCCGACACCGGGGAGCTGTTTTTT	CASSPGTSGRADTGELFF
.	TRBV11-2	TRBJ1-2	few	TGTGCCAGCAGCCCCGGGGGGAATAACTATGGCTACACCTTC	CASSPGGNNYGYTF
TRBD1	TRBV28	TRBJ2-5	.	TGTGCCAGCAACCACCGGGACAGGGGGCGGGAGACCCAGTACTTC	CASNHRDRGRETQYF
.	TRBV9	TRBJ2-1	.	TGTGCCAGCAGCGTAGGAGCAGACCGGGACAATGAGCAGTTCTTC	CASSVGADRDNEQFF
.	TRBV13	TRBJ2-7	.	TGTGCCAGTGGAGTGGTAGCGGAATCCTACGAGCAGTACTTC	CASGVVAESYEQYF
.	TRBV11-2	TRBJ1-2	few	TGTGCCAGCAGCTTAGTGGGGGGATATGGCTACACCTTC	CASSLVGGYGYTF
.	TRBV2	TRBJ2-3	.	TGTGCCAGAGATACCAGGGACACAGATACGCAGTATTTT	CARDTRDTDTQYF
TRBD2	TRBV15	TRBJ2-1	.	TGTGCCACCACCCCGGGGGTTGCCCAACCGGGACTAGCGGCAAATTCCTACAATGAGCAGTTCTTC	CATTPGVAQPGLAANSYNEQFF
.	TRBV9	TRBJ2-7	.	TGTGCCAGCAGCCCACGTCCCTACGAGCAGTACTTC	CASSPRPYEQYF
.	TRBV7-9	TRBJ2-1	.	TGTGCCAGCAGGAAGGGGACGGGTATTGAGCAGTTCTTC	CASRKGTGIEQFF